This TCR beta chain was identified in a study of T cell repertoires in cytomegalovirus infection. Study in general: Both a matching HLA type and CMV infection were indicated by public TCR beta signatures.

TCRdb independently ran MiXCR on the reads; one entry per CDR3 protein. The table records about 100,000 distinct CDR3 sequences, more than 20% of them present only once. There are a few counts of this clonotype. With 0 bases clipped from V and 4 bases from J, the junction kept 7 bases outside the gene matches. Per the germline V gene, CDR1 is MGHRA and CDR2 is YSYEKL. This CDR3 comprises 17 residues. The sample taken for sequencing was CD8+ T cells from PBMCs. The receptor was derived from a human donor in good health (CMV status not recorded). Some clones in this sample may be carry-over from other donors' samples. This chain connects TRBV4-1 to TRBJ1-5, with 9 bases identical to TRBD1. CDR3 sequence reads: CASSQDKTGGWNQPQHF. CDR3 DNA sequence: TGCGCCAGCAGCCAAGACAAGACAGGGGGGTGGAATCAGCCCCAGCATTTT.